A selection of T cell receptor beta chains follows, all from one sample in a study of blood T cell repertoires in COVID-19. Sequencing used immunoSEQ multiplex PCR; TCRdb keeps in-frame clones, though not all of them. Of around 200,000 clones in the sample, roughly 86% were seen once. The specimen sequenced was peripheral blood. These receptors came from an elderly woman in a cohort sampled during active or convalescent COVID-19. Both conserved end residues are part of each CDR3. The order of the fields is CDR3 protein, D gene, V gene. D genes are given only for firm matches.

CDR3 protein: CASSYSAGGGTEAFF
D gene: -
V gene: TRBV6-5

CDR3 protein: CASSYSNAYSGNTIYF
D gene: -
V gene: TRBV6-2/TRBV6-3

CDR3 protein: CASSRPNRGRIYF
D gene: TRBD1
V gene: TRBV2

CDR3 protein: CASILQVNSNQPQHF
D gene: -
V gene: TRBV6-5

CDR3 protein: CASSLTGVGNTIYF
D gene: TRBD1
V gene: TRBV6-5

CDR3 protein: CASSQRVLPDQPQHF
D gene: -
V gene: TRBV4-1

CDR3 protein: CASSFIPSGANVLTF
D gene: -
V gene: TRBV27

CDR3 protein: CASSVYRGRRNEQFF
D gene: TRBD1
V gene: TRBV9

CDR3 protein: CAWTKRGHGYTF
D gene: -
V gene: TRBV30

CDR3 protein: CASSPSGVGEQYF
D gene: -
V gene: TRBV18

CDR3 protein: CASSLRLEQETQYF
D gene: -
V gene: TRBV11-3

CDR3 protein: CASSAGPLAGGPNTGELFF
D gene: TRBD2
V gene: TRBV6-1

CDR3 protein: CAWRTGLYNEQFF
D gene: TRBD1
V gene: TRBV30

CDR3 protein: CSVSDRGTAGNTIYF
D gene: TRBD1
V gene: TRBV29-1

CDR3 protein: CASSLSSGSTGELFF
D gene: TRBD2
V gene: TRBV28

CDR3 protein: CASSRGQFPRLTQETQYF
D gene: TRBD1
V gene: TRBV7-9

CDR3 protein: CASTKVEGQPQHF
D gene: -
V gene: TRBV7-2

CDR3 protein: CASSELNEKLFF
D gene: -
V gene: TRBV7-8

CDR3 protein: CATSLSTDTQYF
D gene: -
V gene: TRBV24-1

CDR3 protein: CASSRGLAGGETQYF
D gene: TRBD2
V gene: TRBV6-2/TRBV6-3